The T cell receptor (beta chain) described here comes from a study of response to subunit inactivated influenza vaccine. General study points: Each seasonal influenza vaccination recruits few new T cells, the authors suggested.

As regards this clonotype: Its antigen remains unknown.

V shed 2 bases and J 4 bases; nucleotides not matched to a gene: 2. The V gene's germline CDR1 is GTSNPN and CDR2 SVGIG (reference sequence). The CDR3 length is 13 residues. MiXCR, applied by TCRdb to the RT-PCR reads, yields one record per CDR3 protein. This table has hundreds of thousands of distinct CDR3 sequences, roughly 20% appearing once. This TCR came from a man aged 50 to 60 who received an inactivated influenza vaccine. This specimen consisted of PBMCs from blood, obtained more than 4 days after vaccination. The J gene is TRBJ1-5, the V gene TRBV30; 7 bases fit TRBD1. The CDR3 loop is CAWSPRGNQPQHF. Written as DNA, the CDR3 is TGTGCCTGGAGTCCCAGGGGGAATCAGCCCCAGCATTTT. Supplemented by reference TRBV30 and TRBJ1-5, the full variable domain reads SQTIHQWPATLVQPVGSPLSLECTVEGTSNPNLYWYRQAAGRGLQLLFYSVGIGQISSEVPQNLSASRPQDRQFILSSKKLLLSDSGFYLCAWSPRGNQPQHFGDGTRLSIL.